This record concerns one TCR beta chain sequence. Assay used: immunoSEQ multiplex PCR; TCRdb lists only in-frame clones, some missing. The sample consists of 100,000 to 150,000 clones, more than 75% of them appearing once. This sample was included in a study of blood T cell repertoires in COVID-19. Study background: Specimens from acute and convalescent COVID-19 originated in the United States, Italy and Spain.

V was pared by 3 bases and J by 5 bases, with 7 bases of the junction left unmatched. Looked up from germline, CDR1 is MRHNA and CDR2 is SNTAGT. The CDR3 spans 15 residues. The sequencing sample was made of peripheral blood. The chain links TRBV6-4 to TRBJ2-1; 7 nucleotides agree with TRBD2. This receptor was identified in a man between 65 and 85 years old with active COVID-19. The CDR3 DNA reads TGTGCCAGCAGTGAAAAGCGGGAATTAGACAATGAGCAGTTCTTC. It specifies CASSEKRELDNEQFF.